The rows below give T cell receptor beta chains drawn from one sample of a study of regulatory T cells in long-lasting Graves disease. Each CDR3 protein is one row after TCRdb ran MiXCR on the multiplex PCR reads. In the table there are approximately 360,000 distinct CDR3 sequences, around 23% of which are singletons. Sample: peripheral blood mononuclear cells (PBMCs), taken when the disease was refractory, from a patient treated with antithyroid drugs. These receptors originate from a woman aged 40 to 50 with Graves disease. Both conserved end residues are part of each CDR3. Each record gives: V gene, clone size, D gene, J gene, CDR3 DNA, CDR3 protein. D genes are given only for firm matches. Some rows have no size entry. The others give once, few or many, or a class for an expanded clone.

V gene: TRBV11-2
clone size: many
D gene: -
J gene: TRBJ1-5
CDR3 DNA: TGTGCCAGCAGCTTAAGTGCTGGGCCCCAGCATTTT
CDR3 protein: CASSLSAGPQHF

V gene: TRBV19
clone size: few
D gene: -
J gene: TRBJ1-1
CDR3 DNA: TGTGCCAGTACCAACAGGGTGAACACTGAAGCTTTCTTT
CDR3 protein: CASTNRVNTEAFF

V gene: TRBV24-1
clone size: few
D gene: TRBD1
J gene: TRBJ1-5
CDR3 DNA: TGTGCCACCAGTCCTACAGGGGGGTATAGCAATCAGCCCCAGCATTTT
CDR3 protein: CATSPTGGYSNQPQHF

V gene: TRBV6-9
clone size: -
D gene: TRBD2
J gene: TRBJ2-5
CDR3 DNA: TGTGCCAGCAGTTACGACCGACTAGCGGGAGGGAAGACCCAGTACTTC
CDR3 protein: CASSYDRLAGGKTQYF

V gene: TRBV7-2
clone size: many
D gene: -
J gene: TRBJ1-5
CDR3 DNA: TGTGCCAGCAGCTTAAGGGGGGTTGCCAGGCAGCCCCAGCATTTT
CDR3 protein: CASSLRGVARQPQHF

V gene: TRBV7-2
clone size: -
D gene: TRBD2
J gene: TRBJ2-1
CDR3 DNA: TGTGCCAGCAGCTTCGGCTCCCTGAGGCTAGCGGGAGCCCATGAGCAGTTCTTC
CDR3 protein: CASSFGSLRLAGAHEQFF

V gene: TRBV20-1
clone size: many
D gene: TRBD2
J gene: TRBJ2-7
CDR3 DNA: TGCAGTGCTAACCCCCCGGGACTATGGGAGCAGTACTTC
CDR3 protein: CSANPPGLWEQYF

V gene: TRBV9
clone size: few
D gene: -
J gene: TRBJ2-7
CDR3 DNA: TGTGCCAGCAGCGTAGCGGGCAGCTACGAGCAGTACTTC
CDR3 protein: CASSVAGSYEQYF

V gene: TRBV28
clone size: many
D gene: TRBD1
J gene: TRBJ1-4
CDR3 DNA: TGTGCCAGCAGTTTCCCTAGATCCGGGACAGGGAGTGAAAAACTGTTTTTT
CDR3 protein: CASSFPRSGTGSEKLFF

V gene: TRBV5-5
clone size: -
D gene: -
J gene: TRBJ1-1
CDR3 DNA: TGTGCCAGCAGTTCCCTATTCGGGACTGAAGCTTTCTTT
CDR3 protein: CASSSLFGTEAFF

V gene: TRBV6-5
clone size: many
D gene: TRBD1
J gene: TRBJ1-1
CDR3 DNA: TGTGCCAGCAGTTACGCCAGGACAGGAAGAGCTTTCTTT
CDR3 protein: CASSYARTGRAFF

V gene: TRBV28
clone size: many
D gene: -
J gene: TRBJ1-2
CDR3 DNA: TGTGCCAGCAGTTCCAGTTACCCCAGCTCCTATGGCTACACCTTC
CDR3 protein: CASSSSYPSSYGYTF

V gene: TRBV6-5
clone size: -
D gene: TRBD1
J gene: TRBJ2-1
CDR3 DNA: TGTGCCAGCAGTTACGGGACAGCCAACAATGAGCAGTTCTTC
CDR3 protein: CASSYGTANNEQFF

V gene: TRBV6-5
clone size: -
D gene: -
J gene: TRBJ1-1
CDR3 DNA: TGTGCCAGCAGTTACGATCCGTATACTGAAGCTTTCTTT
CDR3 protein: CASSYDPYTEAFF

V gene: TRBV20-1
clone size: few
D gene: -
J gene: TRBJ1-2
CDR3 DNA: TGCAGTGCTGGTTTTAGCTACACCTTC
CDR3 protein: CSAGFSYTF

V gene: TRBV7-2
clone size: many
D gene: TRBD2
J gene: TRBJ2-5
CDR3 DNA: TGTGCCAGCAGCTTAGGGACTAGCGGGAGTGGAGAGACCCAGTACTTC
CDR3 protein: CASSLGTSGSGETQYF

V gene: TRBV6-5
clone size: many
D gene: TRBD2
J gene: TRBJ2-7
CDR3 DNA: TGTGCCAGCAGTTACTCAAGGACTAGCGGGAGGTCGGTGCAGTACTTC
CDR3 protein: CASSYSRTSGRSVQYF

V gene: TRBV29-1
clone size: many
D gene: -
J gene: TRBJ1-2
CDR3 DNA: TGCAGCGTTGGCGGGGCGAATGGCTACACCTTC
CDR3 protein: CSVGGANGYTF

V gene: TRBV20-1
clone size: once
D gene: -
J gene: TRBJ2-7
CDR3 DNA: TGCAGTGCTAGATCCCCCTACGAGCAGTACTTC
CDR3 protein: CSARSPYEQYF

V gene: TRBV6-1
clone size: -
D gene: TRBD2
J gene: TRBJ2-7
CDR3 DNA: TGTGCCAGCAGATGGGGGACTAGCGGGAGATCTGTGTGGTACGAGCAGTACTTC
CDR3 protein: CASRWGTSGRSVWYEQYF

V gene: TRBV28
clone size: many
D gene: -
J gene: TRBJ1-5
CDR3 DNA: TGTGCCAGCACGGGACCCAGCAATCAGCCCCAGCATTTT
CDR3 protein: CASTGPSNQPQHF

V gene: TRBV2
clone size: -
D gene: TRBD1
J gene: TRBJ1-5
CDR3 DNA: TGTGCCAGCAGAGGGACAGGTTCTTATCAGCCCCAGCATTTT
CDR3 protein: CASRGTGSYQPQHF

V gene: TRBV18
clone size: -
D gene: -
J gene: TRBJ1-1
CDR3 DNA: TGTGCCAGCTCACAAGGGGTGGGAGCTTTCTTT
CDR3 protein: CASSQGVGAFF

V gene: TRBV5-1
clone size: few
D gene: TRBD2
J gene: TRBJ2-7
CDR3 DNA: TGCGCCAGCAGCTTCTTTGGTAGCGGGAGCACAGGCTACGAGCAGTACTTC
CDR3 protein: CASSFFGSGSTGYEQYF

V gene: TRBV5-1
clone size: few
D gene: -
J gene: TRBJ2-7
CDR3 DNA: TGCGCCAGCAGCTTGGGAGGACAGTCCTACGAGCAGTACTTC
CDR3 protein: CASSLGGQSYEQYF

V gene: TRBV7-3
clone size: -
D gene: TRBD2
J gene: TRBJ2-7
CDR3 DNA: TGTGCCAGCAGCTTTTCTAGCGGGAACTACGAGCAGTACTTC
CDR3 protein: CASSFSSGNYEQYF

V gene: TRBV11-2
clone size: -
D gene: -
J gene: TRBJ2-3
CDR3 DNA: TGTGCCAGCGGATCGGGGACCGGTACGCAGTATTTT
CDR3 protein: CASGSGTGTQYF

V gene: TRBV27
clone size: many
D gene: -
J gene: TRBJ2-1
CDR3 DNA: TGTGCCAGCAGTATCGCAGGGTCACCTTACAATGAGCAGTTCTTC
CDR3 protein: CASSIAGSPYNEQFF

V gene: TRBV12-3/TRBV12-4
clone size: -
D gene: -
J gene: TRBJ1-2
CDR3 DNA: TGTGCCAGCAGTTTAGCGGGATACGGCTATGGCTACACCTTC
CDR3 protein: CASSLAGYGYGYTF

V gene: TRBV7-6
clone size: -
D gene: TRBD2
J gene: TRBJ2-5
CDR3 DNA: TGTGCCAGCAGCTTAAAGACTAGCGGGAGAAAAGAGACCCAGTACTTC
CDR3 protein: CASSLKTSGRKETQYF

V gene: TRBV27
clone size: -
D gene: TRBD1
J gene: TRBJ1-6
CDR3 DNA: TGTGCCAGCAGTTCCAGGACAGGGGGCCTGGCCCTCCACTTT
CDR3 protein: CASSSRTGGLALHF